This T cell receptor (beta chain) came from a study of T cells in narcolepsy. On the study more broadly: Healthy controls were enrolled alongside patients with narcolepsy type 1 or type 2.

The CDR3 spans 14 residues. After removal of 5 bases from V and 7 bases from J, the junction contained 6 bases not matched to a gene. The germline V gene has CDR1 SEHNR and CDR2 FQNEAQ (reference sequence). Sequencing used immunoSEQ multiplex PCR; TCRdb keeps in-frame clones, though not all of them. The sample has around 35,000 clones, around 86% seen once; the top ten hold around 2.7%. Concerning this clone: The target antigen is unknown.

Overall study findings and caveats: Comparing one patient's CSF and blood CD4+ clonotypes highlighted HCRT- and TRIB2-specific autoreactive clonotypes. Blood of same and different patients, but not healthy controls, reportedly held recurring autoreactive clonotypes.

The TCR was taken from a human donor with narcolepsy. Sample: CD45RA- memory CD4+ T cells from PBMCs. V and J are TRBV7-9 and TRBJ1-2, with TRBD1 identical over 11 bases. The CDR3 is CASSRGQGASGYTF. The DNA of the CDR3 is TGTGCCAGCAGCAGAGGACAGGGGGCGTCTGGCTACACCTTC.